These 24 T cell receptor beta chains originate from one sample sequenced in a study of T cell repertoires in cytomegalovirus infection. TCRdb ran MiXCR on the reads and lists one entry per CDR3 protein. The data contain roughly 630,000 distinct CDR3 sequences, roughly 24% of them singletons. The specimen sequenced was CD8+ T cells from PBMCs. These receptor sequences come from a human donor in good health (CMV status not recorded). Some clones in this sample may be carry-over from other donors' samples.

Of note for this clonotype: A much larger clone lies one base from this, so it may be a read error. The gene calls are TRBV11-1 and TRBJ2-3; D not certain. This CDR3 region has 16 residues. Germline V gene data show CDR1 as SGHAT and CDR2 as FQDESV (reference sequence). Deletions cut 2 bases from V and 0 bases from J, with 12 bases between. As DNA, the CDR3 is TGTGCCAGCAGCTTATTCAGTCAAGCTAGCACAGATACGCAGTATTTT. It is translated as CASSLFSQASTDTQYF.

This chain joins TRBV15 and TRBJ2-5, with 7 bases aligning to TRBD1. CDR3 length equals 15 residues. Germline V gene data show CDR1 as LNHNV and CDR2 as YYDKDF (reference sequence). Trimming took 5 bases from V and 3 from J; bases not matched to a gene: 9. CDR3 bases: TGTGCCACCAGCGCTCGGGACAGCAAAAAAGAGACCCAGTACTTC. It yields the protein CATSARDSKKETQYF. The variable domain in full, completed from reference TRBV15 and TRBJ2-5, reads DAMVIQNPRYQVTQFGKPVTLSCSQTLNHNVMYWYQQKSSQAPKLLFHYYDKDFNNEADTPDNFQSRRPNTSFCFLDIRSPGLGDTAMYLCATSARDSKKETQYFGPGTRLLVL.

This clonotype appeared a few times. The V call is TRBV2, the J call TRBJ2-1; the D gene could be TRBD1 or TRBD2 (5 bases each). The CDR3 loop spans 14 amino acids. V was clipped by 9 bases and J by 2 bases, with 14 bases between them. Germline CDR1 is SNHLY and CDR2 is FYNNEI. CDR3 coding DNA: TGTGCCAGTCTGGGGACCCGAACCTACAATGAGCAGTTCTTC. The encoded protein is CASLGTRTYNEQFF.

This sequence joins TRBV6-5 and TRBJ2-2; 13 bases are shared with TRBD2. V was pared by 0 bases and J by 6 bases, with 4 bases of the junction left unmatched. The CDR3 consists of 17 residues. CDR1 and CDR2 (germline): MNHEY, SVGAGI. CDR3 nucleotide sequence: TGTGCCAGCAGTTACTCCAGACTAGCGGGGGGCCCCGGGGAGCTGTTTTTT. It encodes CASSYSRLAGGPGELFF.

This CDR3 reads CASSLWTGESWELFF. The DNA of the CDR3 is TGTGCCAGCAGCCTGTGGACAGGGGAATCCTGGGAGCTGTTTTTT. The chain joins TRBV11-3 to TRBJ2-2, with 9 bases that match TRBD1. CDR1 is SGHNT and CDR2 is YENEEA in the germline V gene. The CDR3 has 15 residues. Trimming at V came to 5 bases and at J to 9 bases, leaving 10 bases not matched to a gene.

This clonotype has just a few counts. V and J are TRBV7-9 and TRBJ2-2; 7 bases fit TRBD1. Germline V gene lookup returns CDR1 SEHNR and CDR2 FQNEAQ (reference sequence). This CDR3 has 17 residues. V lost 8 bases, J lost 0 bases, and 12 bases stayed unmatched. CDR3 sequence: CASAHPSGGSNTGELFF. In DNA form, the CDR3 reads TGTGCCAGCGCCCATCCCTCAGGGGGATCGAACACCGGGGAGCTGTTTTTT.

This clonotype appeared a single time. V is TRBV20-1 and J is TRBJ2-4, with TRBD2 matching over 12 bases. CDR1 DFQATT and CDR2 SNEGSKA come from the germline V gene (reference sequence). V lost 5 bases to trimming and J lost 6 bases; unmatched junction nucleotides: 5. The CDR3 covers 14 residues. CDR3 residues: CSASQLAGGNIQYF. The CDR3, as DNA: TGCAGTGCTTCCCAACTAGCGGGGGGAAACATTCAGTACTTC.

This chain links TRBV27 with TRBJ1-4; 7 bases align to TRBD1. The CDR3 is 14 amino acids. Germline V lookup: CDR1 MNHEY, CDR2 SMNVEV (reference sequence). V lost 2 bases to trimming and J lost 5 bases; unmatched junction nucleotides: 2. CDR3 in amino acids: CASSLIRGNEKLFF. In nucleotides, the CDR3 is TGTGCCAGCAGTTTAATCAGGGGGAATGAAAAACTGTTTTTT.

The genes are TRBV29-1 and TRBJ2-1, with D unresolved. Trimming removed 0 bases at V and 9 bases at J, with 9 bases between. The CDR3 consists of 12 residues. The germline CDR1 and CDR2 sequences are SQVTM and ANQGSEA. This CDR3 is CSVEDPPAEQFF. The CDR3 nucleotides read TGCAGCGTTGAAGATCCGCCAGCTGAGCAGTTCTTC.

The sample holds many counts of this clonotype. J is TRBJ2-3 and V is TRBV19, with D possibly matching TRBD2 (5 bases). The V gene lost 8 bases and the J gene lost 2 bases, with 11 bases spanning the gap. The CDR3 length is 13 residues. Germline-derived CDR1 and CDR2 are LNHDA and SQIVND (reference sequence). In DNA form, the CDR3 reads TGTGCCAGTGCCCGGGATAACACAGATACGCAGTATTTT. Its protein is CASARDNTDTQYF.

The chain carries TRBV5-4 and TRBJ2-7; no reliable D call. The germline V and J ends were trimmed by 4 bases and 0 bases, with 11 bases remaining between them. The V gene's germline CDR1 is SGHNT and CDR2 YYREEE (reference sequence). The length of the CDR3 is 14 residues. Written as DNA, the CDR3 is TGTGCCAGCAGCAAAGAGGAAGTCTCCTACGAGCAGTACTTC. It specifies CASSKEEVSYEQYF.

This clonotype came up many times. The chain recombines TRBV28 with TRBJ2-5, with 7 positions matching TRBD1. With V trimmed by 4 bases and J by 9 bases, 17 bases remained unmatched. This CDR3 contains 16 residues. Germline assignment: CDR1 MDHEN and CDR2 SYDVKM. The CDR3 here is CASSSPGTDPLEAQYF. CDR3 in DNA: TGTGCCAGCAGTTCACCCGGGACAGACCCCCTTGAGGCCCAGTACTTC. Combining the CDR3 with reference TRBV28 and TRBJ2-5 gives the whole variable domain DVKVTQSSRYLVKRTGEKVFLECVQDMDHENMFWYRQDPGLGLRLIYFSYDVKMKEKGDIPEGYSVSREKKERFSLILESASTNQTSMYLCASSSPGTDPLEAQYFGPGTRLLVL.

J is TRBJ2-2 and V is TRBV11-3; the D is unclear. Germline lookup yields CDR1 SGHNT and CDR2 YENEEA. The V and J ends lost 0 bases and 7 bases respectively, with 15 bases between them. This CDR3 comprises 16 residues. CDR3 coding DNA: TGTGCCAGCAGCTTAGACATCTCCCAGTCGGGCGGGGAGCTGTTTTTT. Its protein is CASSLDISQSGGELFF.

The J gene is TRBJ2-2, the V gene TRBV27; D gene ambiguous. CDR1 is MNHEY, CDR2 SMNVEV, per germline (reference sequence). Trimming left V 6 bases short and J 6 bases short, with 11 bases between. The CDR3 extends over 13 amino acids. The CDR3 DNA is TGTGCCAGCAGGCTAGGAACTCCCGGGGAGCTGTTTTTT. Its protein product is CASRLGTPGELFF.

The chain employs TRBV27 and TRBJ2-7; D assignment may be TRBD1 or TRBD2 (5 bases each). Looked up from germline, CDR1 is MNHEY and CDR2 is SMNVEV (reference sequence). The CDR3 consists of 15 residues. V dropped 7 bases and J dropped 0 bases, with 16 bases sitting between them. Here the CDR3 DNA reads TGTGCCAGCACCCTAGGGGCAGGGACCTCCTACGAGCAGTACTTC. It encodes CASTLGAGTSYEQYF.

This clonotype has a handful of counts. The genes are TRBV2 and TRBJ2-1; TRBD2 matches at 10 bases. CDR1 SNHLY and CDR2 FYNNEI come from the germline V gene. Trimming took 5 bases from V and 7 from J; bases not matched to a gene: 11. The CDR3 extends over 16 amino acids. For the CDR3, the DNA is TGTGCCAGCAGTCAAGGGCGAAGCGGGGGGGTAAATGAGCAGTTCTTC. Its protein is CASSQGRSGGVNEQFF.

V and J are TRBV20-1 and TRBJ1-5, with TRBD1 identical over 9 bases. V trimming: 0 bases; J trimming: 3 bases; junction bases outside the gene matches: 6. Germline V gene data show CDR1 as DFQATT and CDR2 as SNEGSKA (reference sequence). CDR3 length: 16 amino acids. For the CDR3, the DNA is TGCAGTGCTAGAGACCGGGGACAGGGCTTCAATCAGCCCCAGCATTTT. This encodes CSARDRGQGFNQPQHF.

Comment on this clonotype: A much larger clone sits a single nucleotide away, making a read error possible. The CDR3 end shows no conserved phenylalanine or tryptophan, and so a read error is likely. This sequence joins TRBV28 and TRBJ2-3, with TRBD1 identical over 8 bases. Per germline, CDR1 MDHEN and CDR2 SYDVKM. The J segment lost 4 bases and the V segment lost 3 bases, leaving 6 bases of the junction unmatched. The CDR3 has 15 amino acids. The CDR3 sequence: CASSFGQGTSDTQYV. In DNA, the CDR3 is TGTGCCAGCAGTTTCGGACAGGGAACGTCAGATACGCAGTATGTT.

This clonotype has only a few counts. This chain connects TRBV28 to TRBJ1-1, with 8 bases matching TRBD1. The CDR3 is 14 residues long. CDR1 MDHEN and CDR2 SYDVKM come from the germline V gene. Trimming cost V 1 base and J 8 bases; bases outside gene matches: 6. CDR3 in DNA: TGTGCCAGCAGTTTATCCGACAGGGGCCCGGAAGCTTTCTTT. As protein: CASSLSDRGPEAFF.

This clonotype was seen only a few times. The CDR3 loop reads CASSEGAGRATEAFF. The CDR3 coding sequence is TGTGCCAGCAGTGAGGGAGCCGGGCGCGCCACTGAAGCTTTCTTT. V and J are TRBV2 and TRBJ1-1; no definite D call. Germline V gives CDR1 SNHLY, CDR2 FYNNEI. Trimming took 3 bases from V and 4 from J, leaving 15 bases between them. The length of the CDR3 is 15 residues.

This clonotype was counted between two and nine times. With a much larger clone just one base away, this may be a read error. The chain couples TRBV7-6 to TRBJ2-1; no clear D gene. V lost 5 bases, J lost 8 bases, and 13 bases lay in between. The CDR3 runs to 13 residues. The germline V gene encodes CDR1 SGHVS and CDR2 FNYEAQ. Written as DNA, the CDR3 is TGTGCCAGCAGCCGTTCGGCCTTCCATGAGCAGTTCTTC. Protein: CASSRSAFHEQFF.

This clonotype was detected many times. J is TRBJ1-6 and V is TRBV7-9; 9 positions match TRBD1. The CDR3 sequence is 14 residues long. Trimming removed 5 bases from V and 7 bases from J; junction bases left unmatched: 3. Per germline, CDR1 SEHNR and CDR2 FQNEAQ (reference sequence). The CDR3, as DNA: TGTGCCAGCAGCCGACAGGGGGGGAATTCACCCCTCCACTTT. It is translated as CASSRQGGNSPLHF.

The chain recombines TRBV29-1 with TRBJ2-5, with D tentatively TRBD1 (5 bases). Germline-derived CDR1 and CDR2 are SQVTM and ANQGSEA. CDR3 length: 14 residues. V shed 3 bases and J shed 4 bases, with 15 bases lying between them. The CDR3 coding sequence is TGCAGCGTTGATAGCCTTCAGGGTCCAGAGACCCAGTACTTC. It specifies CSVDSLQGPETQYF.

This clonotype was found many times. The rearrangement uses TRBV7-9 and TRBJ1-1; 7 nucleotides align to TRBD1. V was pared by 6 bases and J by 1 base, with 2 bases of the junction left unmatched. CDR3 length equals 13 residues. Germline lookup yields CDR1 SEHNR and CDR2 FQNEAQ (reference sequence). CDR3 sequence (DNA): TGTGCCAGCAGGGGACAGTGGAACACTGAAGCTTTCTTT. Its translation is CASRGQWNTEAFF.